The 7 T cell receptor beta chains below were found in one sample sequenced in a study of post-analysis software for immune sequencing data. These receptors have no known antigen. Unique molecular identifiers were carried by the TCR beta cDNA libraries. MiXCR was run by TCRdb on the PCR reads, yielding one entry per CDR3 protein. The sample contains hundreds of thousands of distinct CDR3 sequences, 25% to 30% of which appear only once. General study findings and limits: Relative to controls, patients had about 5 TRBV segments at higher frequency, with TRBV5-6, TRBV5-1 and TRBV20-1 among these.

The sequencing input was blood. These receptor sequences come from a girl aged 5-17 years with multiple sclerosis.

V usage is TRBV7-2 and J usage is TRBJ2-1; 8 bases line up with TRBD2. From germline, CDR1 is SGHTA and CDR2 FQGNSA. This CDR3 is built from 15 residues. Losses at the gene ends were 1 base for V and 8 bases for J; bases not matched to a gene: 7. DNA of the CDR3: TGTGCCAGCAGCTTAGAGGGCGGGAGGCATCATGAGCAGTTCTTC. Amino acids: CASSLEGGRHHEQFF.

This rearrangement joins TRBV5-1 to TRBJ2-5, with D possibly being TRBD2 (7 bases). The J call may be wrong; the DNA end is better matched by TRBJ2-7. Germline CDR1 reads SGHRS; CDR2 reads YFSETQ. The CDR3 has 15 amino acids. CDR3 nucleotides: TGCGCCAGCAGCTTGGAGGGGGGGGCAGGATACGAGCAGTACTTC. Translating it yields CASSLEGGAGYEQYF.

This clonotype was detected a few times. The CDR3, as DNA: TGCGCCAGCAGCCCCCCACTAGCGGGCGAAGAGACCCAGTACTTC. It encodes CASSPPLAGEETQYF. V and J are TRBV5-1 and TRBJ2-5; 9 bases fit TRBD2. Germline V gene lookup returns CDR1 SGHRS and CDR2 YFSETQ. The CDR3 loop spans 15 amino acids. J lost 3 bases, V lost 4 bases, and 7 bases had no gene match.

V usage is TRBV29-1 and J usage is TRBJ1-4, with a possible D match to TRBD1 (5 bases). From germline, CDR1 is SQVTM and CDR2 ANQGSEA. The CDR3 has 13 residues. Deletions cut 7 bases from V and 13 bases from J, with 22 bases between. This CDR3 is CSAEVGAGSRLFF. The CDR3 DNA reads as TGCAGCGCCGAAGTGGGAGCAGGGTCTCGACTGTTTTTT.

There are a few counts of this clonotype. The chain combines TRBV20-1 with TRBJ2-5; D is uncertain. This CDR3 has 13 residues. Germline CDR1 and CDR2: DFQATT and SNEGSKA (reference sequence). The V gene lost 3 bases and the J gene lost 1 base, with 9 bases spanning the gap. As DNA, the CDR3 is TGCAGTGCTAGGCCCTTAATCCAAGAGACCCAGTACTTC. Its translation: CSARPLIQETQYF.

This sequence joins TRBV21-1 and TRBJ1-5; TRBD1 was called by the table and not checked on the DNA. TRBV21-1 is classified as a pseudogene. The CDR3 totals 15 residues. The CDR3 spells CASSKTTGDNQPQHF. The CDR3 nucleotides are TGTGCCAGCAGCAAGACGACAGGGGACAATCAGCCCCAGCATTTT.

This chain links TRBV19 with TRBJ2-1, with D perhaps TRBD1 or TRBD2 (5 bases each). Matching the DNA end better, TRBJ2-7 makes the J call doubtful. This CDR3 contains 17 residues. CDR1 is LNHDA, CDR2 SQIVND, per germline (reference sequence). The CDR3 sequence is CASSPSGRTSSYNEQYF. The CDR3 bases are TGTGCCAGTAGTCCATCGGGACGTACGAGCTCCTACAATGAGCAGTACTTC.